A selection of T cell receptor beta chains follows, all from one sample in a study of Ad26.COV2.S vaccination and SARS-CoV-2 variants. Profiled with immunoSEQ multiplex PCR; TCRdb holds only in-frame clones, not every one. The data hold about 470,000 clones, with about 92% observed a single time. Sequences were derived from peripheral blood, sampled in a trial of Ad26.COV2.S vaccine versus placebo. The receptors shown here come from a person between 18 and 59 years old who received the Ad26.COV2.S COVID-19 vaccine or a placebo. Both conserved end residues are part of each CDR3. The order of the fields is V gene, clone size, J gene, D gene, CDR3 protein, CDR3 DNA. D genes are given only for firm matches. Clone size is stated in some rows and not others, as once, few, many or a class when expanded.

TRBV30,-,TRBJ1-5,-,CAWSYSGNQPQHF,TGTGCCTGGAGTTACAGTGGCAATCAGCCCCAGCATTTT
TRBV11-3,-,TRBJ2-1,TRBD1,CASSPDRVTLSYNEQFF,TGTGCCAGCAGCCCGGACAGGGTAACTCTCTCCTACAATGAGCAGTTCTTC
TRBV29-1,-,TRBJ1-4,-,CSVEVTGTDEKLFF,TGCAGCGTTGAAGTAACTGGGACGGATGAAAAACTGTTTTTT
TRBV2,-,TRBJ1-2,-,CASTAGPGDHGYTF,TGTGCCAGCACCGCAGGCCCAGGAGATCATGGCTACACCTTC
TRBV5-8,-,TRBJ2-1,TRBD2,CASTPGLAGVNEQFF,TGTGCCAGCACCCCGGGACTAGCGGGAGTCAATGAGCAGTTCTTC
TRBV24-1,-,TRBJ2-5,-,CATSDAGSSSHQETQYF,TGTGCCACCAGTGATGCTGGGTCCTCGTCCCACCAAGAGACCCAGTACTTC
TRBV5-5,-,TRBJ2-3,TRBD1,CASSPGQGTDTQYF,TGTGCCAGCAGCCCTGGACAGGGCACAGATACGCAGTATTTT
TRBV3-1/TRBV3-2,-,TRBJ1-2,-,CASSQSQVVYGYTF,TGTGCCAGCAGCCAATCACAGGTTGTCTATGGCTACACCTTC
TRBV30,-,TRBJ1-2,-,CAWSVREPYGYTF,TGTGCCTGGAGTGTAAGGGAACCTTATGGCTACACCTTC
TRBV9,-,TRBJ1-4,-,CASSLDTTKGEKLFF,TGTGCCAGCAGCCTGGACACAACGAAAGGCGAAAAACTGTTTTTT
TRBV13,once,TRBJ2-1,TRBD2,CASSSRLAGGRYNEQFF,TGTGCCAGCAGCTCCAGACTAGCGGGAGGGAGATACAATGAGCAGTTCTTC
TRBV7-9,-,TRBJ2-2,-,CASSPRDSANTGELFF,TGTGCCAGCAGCCCCCGGGACTCCGCGAACACCGGGGAGCTGTTTTTT
TRBV6-5,-,TRBJ2-7,-,CASSYSRTQKQYF,TGTGCCAGCAGTTACTCAAGGACCCAGAAGCAGTACTTC
TRBV7-8,-,TRBJ2-5,TRBD1,CASSGGLRQGQETQYF,TGTGCCAGCAGCGGCGGCCTCCGACAGGGACAAGAGACCCAGTACTTC
TRBV24-1,-,TRBJ2-1,-,CATSDFKTGFYNEQFF,TGTGCCACCAGTGACTTTAAGACAGGATTCTACAATGAGCAGTTCTTC
TRBV6-6,-,TRBJ2-7,-,CASSYSSGGEQYF,TGTGCCAGCAGTTACTCCTCCGGGGGCGAGCAGTACTTC
TRBV27,-,TRBJ2-5,-,CASSLWLGETQYF,TGTGCCAGCAGTTTATGGCTAGGAGAGACCCAGTACTTC
TRBV19,-,TRBJ2-7,-,CASSIVGISYEQYF,TGTGCCAGTAGTATTGTAGGAATCTCCTACGAGCAGTACTTC
TRBV29-1,-,TRBJ2-6,TRBD1,CSVEDRGSSGANVLTF,TGCAGCGTTGAGGACAGGGGCAGCTCTGGGGCCAACGTCCTGACTTTC
TRBV7-2,-,TRBJ1-1,-,CASSLARSWNTEAFF,TGTGCCAGCAGCTTAGCCCGAAGTTGGAACACTGAAGCTTTCTTT
TRBV3-1/TRBV3-2,-,TRBJ1-4,-,CASSQGRQANEKLFF,TGTGCCAGCAGCCAAGGGAGACAGGCTAATGAAAAACTGTTTTTT
TRBV5-4,-,TRBJ1-1,-,CASSVDRNTEAFF,TGTGCCAGCAGCGTGGACAGGAACACTGAAGCTTTCTTT
TRBV10-3,-,TRBJ2-5,TRBD2,CAISDRTSGRPQYF,TGTGCCATCAGTGATAGGACTAGCGGGAGGCCTCAGTACTTC
TRBV4-3,once,TRBJ1-5,-,CASSQDTRDNQPQHF,TGCGCCAGCAGCCAAGATACCAGGGACAATCAGCCCCAGCATTTT
TRBV2,-,TRBJ2-5,-,CASSLSRQETQYF,TGTGCCAGCAGCCTTTCGCGGCAAGAGACCCAGTACTTC
TRBV27,-,TRBJ1-5,-,CASSPQPRQNQPQHF,TGTGCCAGCAGTCCGCAGCCTCGACAGAATCAGCCCCAGCATTTT
TRBV3-1/TRBV3-2,-,TRBJ2-1,-,CASSLGTIDNEQFF,TGTGCCAGCAGCTTGGGGACCATCGACAATGAGCAGTTCTTC